This T cell receptor beta chain emerged from a study of blood T cells in healthy people across ages. Study-wide background: Per two T cells, about one barcoded beta molecule was captured through template switching.

Whenever a sample was processed, at least 6.5 million PBMCs were isolated. General study findings and limits: Long-lived donors carried more naive CD4+ cells and greater diversity than aged donors. What prevented conclusive comparison of naive and antigen-experienced cells was that PBMCs were unsorted.

This clonotype has more than one count but fewer than ten. Its matching antigen is unknown. Trimming took off 4 bases at V and 5 bases at J, with 15 bases between the two ends. The CDR3 covers 15 residues. CDR1 and CDR2 from the germline V gene are SNHLY and FYNNEI. A second 7 to 11 cycle PCR used barcoded and J-beta primers. MiXCR, run by TCRdb on the 5' RACE reads, gives a single entry per CDR3 protein. The table records more than 1,400,000 distinct CDR3 sequences, roughly 45% of them present only once. The chain combines TRBV2 with TRBJ2-1; D gene uncertain. Material for sequencing was blood. The receptor comes from a young woman in good health. Here the CDR3 reads CASSVESRPHNEQFF. CDR3 coding DNA: TGTGCCAGCAGTGTTGAGTCTCGCCCCCACAATGAGCAGTTCTTC. Using reference TRBV2 and TRBJ2-1 for the parts outside the CDR3, the full variable domain is EPEVTQTPSHQVTQMGQEVILRCVPISNHLYFYWYRQILGQKVEFLVSFYNNEISEKSEIFDDQFSVERPDGSNFTLKIRSTKLEDSAMYFCASSVESRPHNEQFFGPGTRLTVL.